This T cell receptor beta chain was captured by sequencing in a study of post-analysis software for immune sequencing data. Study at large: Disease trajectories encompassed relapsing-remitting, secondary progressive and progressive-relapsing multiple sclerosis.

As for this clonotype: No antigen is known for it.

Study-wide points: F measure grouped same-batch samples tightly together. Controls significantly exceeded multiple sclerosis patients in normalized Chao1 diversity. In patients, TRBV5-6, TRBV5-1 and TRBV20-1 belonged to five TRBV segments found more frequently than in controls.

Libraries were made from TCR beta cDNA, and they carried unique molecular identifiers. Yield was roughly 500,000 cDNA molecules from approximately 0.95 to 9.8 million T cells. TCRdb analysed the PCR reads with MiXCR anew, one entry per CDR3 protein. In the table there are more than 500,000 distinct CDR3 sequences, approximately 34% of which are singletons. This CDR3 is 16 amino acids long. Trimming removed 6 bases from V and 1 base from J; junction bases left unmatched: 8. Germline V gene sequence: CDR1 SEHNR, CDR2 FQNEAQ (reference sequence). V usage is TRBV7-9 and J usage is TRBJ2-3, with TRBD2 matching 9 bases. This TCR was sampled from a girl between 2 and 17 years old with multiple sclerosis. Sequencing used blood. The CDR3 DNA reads TGTGCCAGCAGTCTGGAGCGGGGGGCCCGCACAGATACGCAGTATTTT. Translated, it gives CASSLERGARTDTQYF.